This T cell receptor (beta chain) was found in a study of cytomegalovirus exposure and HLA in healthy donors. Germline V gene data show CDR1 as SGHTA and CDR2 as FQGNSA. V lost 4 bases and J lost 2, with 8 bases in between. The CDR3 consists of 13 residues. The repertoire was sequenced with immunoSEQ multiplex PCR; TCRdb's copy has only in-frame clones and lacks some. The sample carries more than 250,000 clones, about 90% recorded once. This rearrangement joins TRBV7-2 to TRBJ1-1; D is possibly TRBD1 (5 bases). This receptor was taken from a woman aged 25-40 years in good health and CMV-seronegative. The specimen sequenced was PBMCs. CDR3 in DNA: TGTGCCAGCAGCTCTAGGGGCAACACTGAAGCTTTCTTT. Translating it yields CASSSRGNTEAFF.